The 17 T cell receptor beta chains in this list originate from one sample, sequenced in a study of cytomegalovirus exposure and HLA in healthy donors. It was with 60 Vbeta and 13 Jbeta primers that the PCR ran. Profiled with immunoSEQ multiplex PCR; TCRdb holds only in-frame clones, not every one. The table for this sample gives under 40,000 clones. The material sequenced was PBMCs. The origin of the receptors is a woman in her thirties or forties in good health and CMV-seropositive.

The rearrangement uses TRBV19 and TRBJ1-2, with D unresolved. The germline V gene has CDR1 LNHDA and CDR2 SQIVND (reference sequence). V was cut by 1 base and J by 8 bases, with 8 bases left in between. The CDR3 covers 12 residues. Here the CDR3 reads CASSIGTDGYTF. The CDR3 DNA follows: TGTGCCAGTAGTATAGGGACTGACGGCTACACCTTC.

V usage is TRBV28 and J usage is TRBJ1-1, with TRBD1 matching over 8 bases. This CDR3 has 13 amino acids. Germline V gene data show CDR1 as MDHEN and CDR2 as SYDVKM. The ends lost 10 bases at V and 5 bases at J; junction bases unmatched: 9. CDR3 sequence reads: CATRATGVTEAFF. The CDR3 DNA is TGTGCCACTAGGGCGACAGGGGTTACTGAAGCTTTCTTT.

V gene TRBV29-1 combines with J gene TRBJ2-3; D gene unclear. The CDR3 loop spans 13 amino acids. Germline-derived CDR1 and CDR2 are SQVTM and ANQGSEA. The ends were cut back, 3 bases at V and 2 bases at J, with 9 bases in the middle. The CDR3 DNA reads TGCAGCGTTGACTCCCTTTTCACAGATACGCAGTATTTT. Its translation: CSVDSLFTDTQYF.

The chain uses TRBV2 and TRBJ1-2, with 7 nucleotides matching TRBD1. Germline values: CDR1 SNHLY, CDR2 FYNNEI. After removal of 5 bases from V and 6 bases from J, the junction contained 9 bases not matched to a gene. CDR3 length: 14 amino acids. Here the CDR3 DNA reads TGTGCCAGCAGTAGGACAGGCCTCCGGGATGGCTACACCTTC. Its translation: CASSRTGLRDGYTF. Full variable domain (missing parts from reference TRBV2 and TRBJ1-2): EPEVTQTPSHQVTQMGQEVILRCVPISNHLYFYWYRQILGQKVEFLVSFYNNEISEKSEIFDDQFSVERPDGSNFTLKIRSTKLEDSAMYFCASSRTGLRDGYTFGSGTRLTVV.

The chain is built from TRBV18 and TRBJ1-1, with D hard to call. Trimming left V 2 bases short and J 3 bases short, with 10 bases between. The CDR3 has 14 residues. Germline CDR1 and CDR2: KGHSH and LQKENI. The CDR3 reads CASSPIPGDTEAFF. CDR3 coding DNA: TGTGCCAGCTCACCAATCCCCGGGGACACTGAAGCTTTCTTT. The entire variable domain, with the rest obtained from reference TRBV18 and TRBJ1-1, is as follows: NAGVMQNPRHLVRRRGQEARLRCSPMKGHSHVYWYRQLPEEGLKFMVYLQKENIIDESGMPKERFSAEFPKEGPSILRIQQVVRGDSAAYFCASSPIPGDTEAFFGQGTRLTVV.

CDR3 coding DNA: TGTGCCAGCAGTTTTTCACAGGGGTTCAATCAGCCCCAGCATTTT. Protein: CASSFSQGFNQPQHF. This chain joins TRBV28 and TRBJ1-5, with 7 bases that match TRBD1. The germline CDR1 and CDR2 sequences are MDHEN and SYDVKM. The CDR3 contains 15 residues. With V trimmed by 3 bases and J by 3 bases, 5 bases remained unmatched.

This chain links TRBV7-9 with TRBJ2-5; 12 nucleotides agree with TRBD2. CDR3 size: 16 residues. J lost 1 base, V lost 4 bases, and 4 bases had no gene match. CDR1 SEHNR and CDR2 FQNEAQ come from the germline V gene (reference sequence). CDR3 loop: CASSSLTSGSQETQYF. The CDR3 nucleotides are TGTGCCAGCAGCTCCCTGACTAGCGGGAGCCAAGAGACCCAGTACTTC.

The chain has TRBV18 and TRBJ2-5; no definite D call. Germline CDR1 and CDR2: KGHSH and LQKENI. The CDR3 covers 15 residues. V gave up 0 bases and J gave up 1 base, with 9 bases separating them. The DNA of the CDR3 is TGTGCCAGCTCACCACCGTGGAACAGCCAAGAGACCCAGTACTTC. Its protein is CASSPPWNSQETQYF. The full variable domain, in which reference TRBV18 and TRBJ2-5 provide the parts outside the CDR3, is NAGVMQNPRHLVRRRGQEARLRCSPMKGHSHVYWYRQLPEEGLKFMVYLQKENIIDESGMPKERFSAEFPKEGPSILRIQQVVRGDSAAYFCASSPPWNSQETQYFGPGTRLLVL.

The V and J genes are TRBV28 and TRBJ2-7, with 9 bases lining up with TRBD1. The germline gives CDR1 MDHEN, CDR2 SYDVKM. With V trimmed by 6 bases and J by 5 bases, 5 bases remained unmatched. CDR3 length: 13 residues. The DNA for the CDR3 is TGTGCCAGCAGGGACAGGGGTGCGAACGAGCAGTACTTC. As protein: CASRDRGANEQYF.

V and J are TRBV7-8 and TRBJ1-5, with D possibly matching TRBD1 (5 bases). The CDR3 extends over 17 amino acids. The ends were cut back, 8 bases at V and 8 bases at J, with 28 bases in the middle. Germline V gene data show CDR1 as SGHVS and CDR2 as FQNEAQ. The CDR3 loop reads CASALGVGGALREPQHF. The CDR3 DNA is TGTGCCAGCGCGCTCGGCGTAGGCGGGGCCCTTCGTGAGCCCCAGCATTTT.

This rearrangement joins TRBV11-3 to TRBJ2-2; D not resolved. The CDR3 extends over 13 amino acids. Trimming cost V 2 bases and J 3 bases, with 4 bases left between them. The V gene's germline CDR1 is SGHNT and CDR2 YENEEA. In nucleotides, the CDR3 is TGTGCCAGCAGCTTACCTGACACCGGGGAGCTGTTTTTT. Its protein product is CASSLPDTGELFF.

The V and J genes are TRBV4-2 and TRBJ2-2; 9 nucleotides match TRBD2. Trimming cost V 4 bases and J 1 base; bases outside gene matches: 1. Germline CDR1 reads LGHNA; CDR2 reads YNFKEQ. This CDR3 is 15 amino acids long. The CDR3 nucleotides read TGTGCCAGCAGCCCGACTAGCGGGAACACCGGGGAGCTGTTTTTT. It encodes CASSPTSGNTGELFF.

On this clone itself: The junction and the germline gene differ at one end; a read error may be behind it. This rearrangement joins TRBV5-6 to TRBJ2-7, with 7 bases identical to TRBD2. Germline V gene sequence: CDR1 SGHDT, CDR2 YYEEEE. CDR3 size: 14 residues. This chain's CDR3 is CASRSWGDGRGRVF. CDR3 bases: TGTGCCAGCAGATCCTGGGGGGACGGGAGAGGGAGGGTCTTC.

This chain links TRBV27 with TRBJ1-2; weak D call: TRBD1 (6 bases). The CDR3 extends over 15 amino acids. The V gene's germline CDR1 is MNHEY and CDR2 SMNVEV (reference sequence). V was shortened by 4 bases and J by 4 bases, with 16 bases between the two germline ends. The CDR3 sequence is CASSWGRGRAYGYTF. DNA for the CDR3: TGTGCCAGCAGTTGGGGGCGAGGGCGCGCCTATGGCTACACCTTC.

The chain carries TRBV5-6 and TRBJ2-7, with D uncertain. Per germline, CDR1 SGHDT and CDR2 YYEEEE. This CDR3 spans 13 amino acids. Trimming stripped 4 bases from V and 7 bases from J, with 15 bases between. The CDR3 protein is CASSPTLLTEQYF. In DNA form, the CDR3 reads TGTGCCAGCAGCCCAACTCTTCTCACGGAGCAGTACTTC. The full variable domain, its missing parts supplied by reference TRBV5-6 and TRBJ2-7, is DAGVTQSPTHLIKTRGQQVTLRCSPKSGHDTVSWYQQALGQGPQFIFQYYEEEERQRGNFPDRFSGHQFPNYSSELNVNALLLGDSALYLCASSPTLLTEQYFGPGTRLTVT.

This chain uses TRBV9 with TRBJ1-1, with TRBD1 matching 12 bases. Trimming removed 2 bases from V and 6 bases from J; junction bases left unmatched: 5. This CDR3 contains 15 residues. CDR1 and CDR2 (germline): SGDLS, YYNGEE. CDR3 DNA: TGTGCCAGCAGCGTTGGGGACAGGGGGCTTGCTGAAGCTTTCTTT. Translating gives CASSVGDRGLAEAFF.

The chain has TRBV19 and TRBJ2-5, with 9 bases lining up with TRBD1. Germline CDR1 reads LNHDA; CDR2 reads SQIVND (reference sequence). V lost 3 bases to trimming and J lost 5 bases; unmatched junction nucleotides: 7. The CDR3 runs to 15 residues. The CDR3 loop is CASSMGTGGAETQYF. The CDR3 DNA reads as TGTGCCAGTAGTATGGGTACAGGGGGCGCGGAGACCCAGTACTTC.